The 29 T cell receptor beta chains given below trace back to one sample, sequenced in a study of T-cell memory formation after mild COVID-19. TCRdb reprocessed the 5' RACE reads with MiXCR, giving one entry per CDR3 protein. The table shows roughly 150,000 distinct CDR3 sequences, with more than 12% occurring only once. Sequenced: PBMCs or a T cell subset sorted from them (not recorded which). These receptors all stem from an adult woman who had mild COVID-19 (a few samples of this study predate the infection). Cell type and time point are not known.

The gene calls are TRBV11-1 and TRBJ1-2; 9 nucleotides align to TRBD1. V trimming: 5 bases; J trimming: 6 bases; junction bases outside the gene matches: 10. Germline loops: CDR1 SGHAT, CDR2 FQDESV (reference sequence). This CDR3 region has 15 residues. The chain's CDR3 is CASSAGTGRLDGYTF. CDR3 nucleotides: TGTGCCAGCAGCGCCGGGACAGGGAGATTGGATGGCTACACCTTC.

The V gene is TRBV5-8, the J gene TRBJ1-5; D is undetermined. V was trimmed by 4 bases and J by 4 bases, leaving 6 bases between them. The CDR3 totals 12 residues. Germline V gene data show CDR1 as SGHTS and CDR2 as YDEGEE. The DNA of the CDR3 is TGTGCCAGCAGCCCGTCGAATCAGCCCCAGCATTTT. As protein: CASSPSNQPQHF.

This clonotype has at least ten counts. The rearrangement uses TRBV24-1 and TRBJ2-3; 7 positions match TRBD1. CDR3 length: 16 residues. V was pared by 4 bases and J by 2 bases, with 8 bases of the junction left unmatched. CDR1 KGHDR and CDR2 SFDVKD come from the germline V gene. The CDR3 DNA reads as TGTGCCACCAGTGAGACCGGGACAGAAAACACAGATACGCAGTATTTT. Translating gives CATSETGTENTDTQYF.

Written as DNA, the CDR3 is TGTGCCAGCAGCTTAGCAAGGGACCAAGAGACCCAGTACTTC. Protein: CASSLARDQETQYF. The chain employs TRBV7-2 and TRBJ2-5; no reliable D call. The germline V gene encodes CDR1 SGHTA and CDR2 FQGNSA. The V end lost 0 bases, the J end lost 0 bases, and 5 bases lay between the germline ends. The CDR3 is 14 amino acids.

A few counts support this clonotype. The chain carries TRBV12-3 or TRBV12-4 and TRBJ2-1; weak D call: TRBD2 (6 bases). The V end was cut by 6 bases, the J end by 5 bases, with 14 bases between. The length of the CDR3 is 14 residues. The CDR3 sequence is CASSHSGRHNEQFF. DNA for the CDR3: TGTGCCAGCAGCCACAGCGGGCGACACAATGAGCAGTTCTTC.

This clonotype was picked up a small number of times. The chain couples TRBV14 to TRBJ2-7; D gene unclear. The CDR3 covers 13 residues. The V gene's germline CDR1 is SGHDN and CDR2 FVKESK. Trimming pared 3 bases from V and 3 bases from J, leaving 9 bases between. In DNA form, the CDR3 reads TGTGCCAGCAGCCAGGGAACTGTCTACGAGCAGTACTTC. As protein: CASSQGTVYEQYF.

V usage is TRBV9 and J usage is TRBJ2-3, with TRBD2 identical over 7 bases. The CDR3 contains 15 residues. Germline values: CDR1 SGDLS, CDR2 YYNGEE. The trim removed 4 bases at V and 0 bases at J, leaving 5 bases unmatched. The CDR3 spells CASSIWTSSTDTQYF. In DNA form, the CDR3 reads TGTGCCAGCAGCATATGGACTAGTAGCACAGATACGCAGTATTTT.

The CDR3 nucleotides read TGTGCCAGCAGACCAACTAGCAATCAGCCCCAGCATTTT. Translating it yields CASRPTSNQPQHF. J is TRBJ1-5 and V is TRBV6-5; D gene unclear. The germline V gene has CDR1 MNHEY and CDR2 SVGAGI. The CDR3 covers 13 residues. The ends were cut back, 6 bases at V and 0 bases at J, with 6 bases in the middle.

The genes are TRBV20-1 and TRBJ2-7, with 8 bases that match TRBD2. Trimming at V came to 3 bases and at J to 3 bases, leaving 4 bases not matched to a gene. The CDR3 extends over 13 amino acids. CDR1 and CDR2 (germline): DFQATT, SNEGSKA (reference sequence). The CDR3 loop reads CSARASGRYEQYF. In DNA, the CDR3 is TGCAGTGCTAGGGCTAGCGGGCGCTACGAGCAGTACTTC.

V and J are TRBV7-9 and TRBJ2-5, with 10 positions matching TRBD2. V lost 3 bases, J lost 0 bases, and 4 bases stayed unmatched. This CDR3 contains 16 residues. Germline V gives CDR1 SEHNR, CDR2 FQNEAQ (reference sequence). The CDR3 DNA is TGTGCCAGCAGCTTCAGGACTAGCGGAAACCAAGAGACCCAGTACTTC. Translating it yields CASSFRTSGNQETQYF.

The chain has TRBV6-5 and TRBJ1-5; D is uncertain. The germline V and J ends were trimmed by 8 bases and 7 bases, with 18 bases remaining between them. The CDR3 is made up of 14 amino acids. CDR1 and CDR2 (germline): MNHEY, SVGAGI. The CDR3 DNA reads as TGTGCCAGCGTAAAGAGCCAAGGGCGGCAGCCCCAGCATTTT. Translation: CASVKSQGRQPQHF.

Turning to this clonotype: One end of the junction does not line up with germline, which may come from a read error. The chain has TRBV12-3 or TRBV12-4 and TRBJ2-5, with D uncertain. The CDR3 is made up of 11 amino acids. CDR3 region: CASSFQETRYF. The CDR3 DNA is TGTGCCAGCAGTTTCCAAGAGACCCGGTACTTC.

The CDR3 here is CASGPTNAETQYF. In DNA, the CDR3 is TGTGCCAGCGGACCTACAAATGCAGAGACCCAGTACTTC. This chain connects TRBV11-2 to TRBJ2-5; D unresolved. Germline V CDR1 and CDR2: SGHAT, FQNNGV. CDR3 size: 13 residues. V lost 8 bases and J 4 bases, leaving 14 bases between the germline ends.

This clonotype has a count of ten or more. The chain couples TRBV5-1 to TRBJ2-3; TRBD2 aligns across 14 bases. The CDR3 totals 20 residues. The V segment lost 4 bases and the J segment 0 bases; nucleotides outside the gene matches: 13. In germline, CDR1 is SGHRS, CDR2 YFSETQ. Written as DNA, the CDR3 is TGCGCCAGCAGCCATGGGACTAGCGGGAGTTCCCACTTTAGCACAGATACGCAGTATTTT. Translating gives CASSHGTSGSSHFSTDTQYF.

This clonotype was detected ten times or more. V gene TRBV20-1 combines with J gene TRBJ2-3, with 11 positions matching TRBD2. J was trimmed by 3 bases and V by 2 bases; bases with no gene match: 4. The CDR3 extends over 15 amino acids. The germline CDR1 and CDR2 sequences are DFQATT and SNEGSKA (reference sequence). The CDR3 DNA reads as TGCAGTGCTAGACCCACTAGCGGGAGAACAGATACGCAGTATTTT. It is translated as CSARPTSGRTDTQYF.

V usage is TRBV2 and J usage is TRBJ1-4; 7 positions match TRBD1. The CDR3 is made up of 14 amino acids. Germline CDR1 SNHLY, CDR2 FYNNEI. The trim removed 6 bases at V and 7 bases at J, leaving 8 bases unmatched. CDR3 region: CASRETGPLEKLFF. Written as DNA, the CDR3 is TGTGCCAGCAGGGAGACAGGGCCACTTGAAAAACTGTTTTTT. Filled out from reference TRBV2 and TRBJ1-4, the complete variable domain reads EPEVTQTPSHQVTQMGQEVILRCVPISNHLYFYWYRQILGQKVEFLVSFYNNEISEKSEIFDDQFSVERPDGSNFTLKIRSTKLEDSAMYFCASRETGPLEKLFFGSGTQLSVL.

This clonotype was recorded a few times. The CDR3 sequence is CACGETQYF. The CDR3 region has the DNA TGTGCCTGTGGAGAGACCCAGTACTTC. The chain is built from TRBV5-4 and TRBJ2-5; no clear D. Germline values: CDR1 SGHNT, CDR2 YYREEE (reference sequence). V was pared by 10 bases and J by 4 bases, with 5 bases between. The CDR3 covers 9 residues.

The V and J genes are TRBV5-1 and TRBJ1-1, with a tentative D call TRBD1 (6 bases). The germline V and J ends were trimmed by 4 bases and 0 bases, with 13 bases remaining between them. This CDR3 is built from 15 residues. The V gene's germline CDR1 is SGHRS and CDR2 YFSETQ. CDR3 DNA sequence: TGCGCCAGCAGCCCTGGGGACATACTGAACACTGAAGCTTTCTTT. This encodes CASSPGDILNTEAFF.

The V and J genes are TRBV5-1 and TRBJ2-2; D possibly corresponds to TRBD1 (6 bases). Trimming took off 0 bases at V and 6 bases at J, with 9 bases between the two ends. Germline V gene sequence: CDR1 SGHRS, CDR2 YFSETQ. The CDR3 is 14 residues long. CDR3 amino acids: CASSLGDRSGELFF. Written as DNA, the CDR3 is TGCGCCAGCAGCTTGGGCGACAGGTCCGGGGAGCTGTTTTTT.

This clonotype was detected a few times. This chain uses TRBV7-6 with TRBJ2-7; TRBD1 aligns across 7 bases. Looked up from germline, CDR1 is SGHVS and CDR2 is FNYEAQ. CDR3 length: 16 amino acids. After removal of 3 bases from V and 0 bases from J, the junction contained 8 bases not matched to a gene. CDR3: CASSLGQKGYSYEQYF. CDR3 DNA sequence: TGTGCCAGCAGCTTGGGACAGAAAGGATACTCCTACGAGCAGTACTTC. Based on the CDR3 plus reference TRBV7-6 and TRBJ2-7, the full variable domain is GAGVSQSPRYKVTKRGQDVALRCDPISGHVSLYWYRQALGQGPEFLTYFNYEAQQDKSGLPNDRFSAERPEGSISTLTIQRTEQRDSAMYRCASSLGQKGYSYEQYFGPGTRLTVT.

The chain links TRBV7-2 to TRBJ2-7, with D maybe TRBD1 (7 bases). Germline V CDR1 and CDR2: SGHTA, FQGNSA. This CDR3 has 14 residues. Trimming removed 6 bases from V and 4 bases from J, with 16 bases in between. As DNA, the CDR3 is TGTGCCAGCAGGCCAGGGGGGACGCCTTACGAGCAGTACTTC. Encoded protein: CASRPGGTPYEQYF.

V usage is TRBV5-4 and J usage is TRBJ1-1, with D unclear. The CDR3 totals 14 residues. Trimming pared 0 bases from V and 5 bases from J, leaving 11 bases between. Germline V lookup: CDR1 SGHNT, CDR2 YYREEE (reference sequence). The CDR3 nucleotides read TGTGCCAGCAGCTTGGACACAACGAAAACTGAAGCTTTCTTT. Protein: CASSLDTTKTEAFF.

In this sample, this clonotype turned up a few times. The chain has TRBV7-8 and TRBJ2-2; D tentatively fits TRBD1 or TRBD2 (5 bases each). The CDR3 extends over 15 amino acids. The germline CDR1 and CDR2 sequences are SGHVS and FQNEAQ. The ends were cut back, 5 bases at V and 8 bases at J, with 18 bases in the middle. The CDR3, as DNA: TGTGCCAGCAGCCCACCGGGACGTAATAAGGGGGAGCTGTTTTTT. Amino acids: CASSPPGRNKGELFF.

CDR3 in DNA: TGCGCCAGCAGCATAACTAGCGGGTACTACAATGAGCAGTTCTTC. Its protein is CASSITSGYYNEQFF. The chain couples TRBV5-1 to TRBJ2-1; TRBD2 agrees at 9 bases. Trimming cost V 4 bases and J 3 bases; bases outside gene matches: 5. Germline V lookup: CDR1 SGHRS, CDR2 YFSETQ. The CDR3 loop spans 15 amino acids.

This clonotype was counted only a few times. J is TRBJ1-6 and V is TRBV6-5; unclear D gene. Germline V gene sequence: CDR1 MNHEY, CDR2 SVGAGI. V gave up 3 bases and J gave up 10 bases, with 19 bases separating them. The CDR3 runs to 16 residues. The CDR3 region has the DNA TGTGCCAGCAGTTATCCCCGGGGAAACTTTCTATCACCCCTCCACTTT. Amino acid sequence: CASSYPRGNFLSPLHF.

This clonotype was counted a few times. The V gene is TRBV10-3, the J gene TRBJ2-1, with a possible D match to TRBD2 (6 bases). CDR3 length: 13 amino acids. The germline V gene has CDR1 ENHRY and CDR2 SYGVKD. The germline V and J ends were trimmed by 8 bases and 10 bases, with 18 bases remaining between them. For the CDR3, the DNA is TGTGCCATCTCTGAAAGGATGGACTACGAGCAGTTCTTC. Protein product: CAISERMDYEQFF.

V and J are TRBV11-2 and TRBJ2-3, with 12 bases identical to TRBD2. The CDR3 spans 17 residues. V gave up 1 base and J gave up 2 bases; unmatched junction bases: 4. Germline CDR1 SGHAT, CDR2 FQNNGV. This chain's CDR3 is CASSLGLAGAYTDTQYF. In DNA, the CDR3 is TGTGCCAGCAGCTTAGGACTAGCGGGAGCCTACACAGATACGCAGTATTTT.

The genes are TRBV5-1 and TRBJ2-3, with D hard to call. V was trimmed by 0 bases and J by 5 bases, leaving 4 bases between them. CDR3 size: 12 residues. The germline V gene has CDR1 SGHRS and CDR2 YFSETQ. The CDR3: CASSLERDTQYF. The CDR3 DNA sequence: TGCGCCAGCAGCTTGGAGAGAGATACGCAGTATTTT. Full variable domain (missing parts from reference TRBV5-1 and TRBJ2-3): KAGVTQTPRYLIKTRGQQVTLSCSPISGHRSVSWYQQTPGQGLQFLFEYFSETQRNKGNFPGRFSGRQFSNSRSEMNVSTLELGDSALYLCASSLERDTQYFGPGTRLTVL.

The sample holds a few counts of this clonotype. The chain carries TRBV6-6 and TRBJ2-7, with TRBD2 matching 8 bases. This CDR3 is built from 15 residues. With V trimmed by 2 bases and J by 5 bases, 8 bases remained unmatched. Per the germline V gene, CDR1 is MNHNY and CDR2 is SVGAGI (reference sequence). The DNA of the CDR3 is TGTGCCAGCAGTTACAGGTCGGGGGGGGAGGACGAGCAGTACTTC. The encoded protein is CASSYRSGGEDEQYF.